The next 17 T cell receptor beta chains were all read from a single sample in a study of blood T cells in healthy people across ages. Through a sample-barcoded 5' primer and a J-beta primer mix, a second PCR was run for roughly 6 to 11 cycles. TCRdb called the 5' RACE reads again in MiXCR, with one record for every CDR3 protein. Of about 970,000 distinct CDR3 sequences listed, roughly 51% are singletons. The sample comprised blood. The origin of the receptors is a woman aged 55 to 70 in good health.

The chain uses TRBV7-8 and TRBJ2-3, with D uncertain. Trimming left V 8 bases short and J 5 bases short, with 14 bases between. Germline CDR1 SGHVS, CDR2 FQNEAQ. The CDR3 has 13 residues. CDR3 amino acids: CASSLFVGDTQYF. The CDR3 DNA reads TGTGCCAGCTCGCTCTTCGTTGGAGATACGCAGTATTTT. The full variable domain, in which reference TRBV7-8 and TRBJ2-3 provide the parts outside the CDR3, is GAGVSQSPRYKVAKRGQDVALRCDPISGHVSLFWYQQALGQGPEFLTYFQNEAQLDKSGLPSDRFFAERPEGSVSTLKIQRTQQEDSAVYLCASSLFVGDTQYFGPGTRLTVL.

The rearrangement joins TRBV6-6 to TRBJ2-1, with a possible D match to TRBD2 (7 bases). Germline CDR1 and CDR2: MNHNY and SVGAGI (reference sequence). This CDR3 is 13 amino acids long. Between the trimmed V and J ends, which lost 3 bases and 15 bases, there was a span of 18 bases. The CDR3 DNA reads TGTGCCAGCAGTTATGAAGTGAAGGGGGGGGCGTTCTTC. Residues: CASSYEVKGGAFF.

There are a few counts of this clonotype. V and J are TRBV7-6 and TRBJ2-7; 7 bases line up with TRBD2. Germline lookup yields CDR1 SGHVS and CDR2 FNYEAQ. V shed 1 base, J shed 2 bases, and the junction held 8 bases outside the gene matches. CDR3 length: 16 amino acids. The CDR3 sequence is CASSLGPGGSPYEQYF. CDR3 coding DNA: TGTGCCAGCAGCTTAGGACCGGGGGGTTCTCCCTACGAGCAGTACTTC. Full variable domain (outside the CDR3, taken from reference TRBV7-6 and TRBJ2-7): GAGVSQSPRYKVTKRGQDVALRCDPISGHVSLYWYRQALGQGPEFLTYFNYEAQQDKSGLPNDRFSAERPEGSISTLTIQRTEQRDSAMYRCASSLGPGGSPYEQYFGPGTRLTVT.

A few counts support this clonotype. This chain joins TRBV7-9 and TRBJ2-7; 8 bases match TRBD1. Germline CDR1 reads SEHNR; CDR2 reads FQNEAQ (reference sequence). With 4 bases clipped from V and 5 bases from J, the junction kept 10 bases outside the gene matches. The CDR3 has 15 residues. CDR3 nucleotides: TGTGCCAGCAGCTCATTCGCCACAGGGGGTGACGAGCAGTACTTC. This sequence encodes CASSSFATGGDEQYF. The full variable domain, with the rest looked up from reference TRBV7-9 and TRBJ2-7, is DTGVSQNPRHKITKRGQNVTFRCDPISEHNRLYWYRQTLGQGPEFLTYFQNEAQLEKSRLLSDRFSAERPKGSFSTLEIQRTEQGDSAMYLCASSSFATGGDEQYFGPGTRLTVT.

This chain joins TRBV6-2 or TRBV6-3 and TRBJ2-4; 7 bases map to TRBD2. The DNA matches TRBJ2-7 better at its end, which makes the J call doubtful. From germline, CDR1 is MNHEY and CDR2 SVGEGT. CDR3 size: 16 residues. CDR3 loop: CASTHAIPGLRYEQYF. CDR3 in DNA: TGTGCCAGCACCCATGCAATCCCGGGACTAAGGTACGAGCAGTACTTC.

The V and J genes are TRBV18 and TRBJ2-7, with TRBD2 matching 8 bases. The CDR3 has 16 amino acids. CDR1 and CDR2 from the germline V gene are KGHSH and LQKENI. Trimming cost V 2 bases and J 2 bases; bases outside gene matches: 8. CDR3 amino acids: CASSPTGLLAAYEQYF. The CDR3 coding sequence is TGTGCCAGCTCACCAACAGGTCTACTAGCGGCCTACGAGCAGTACTTC.

This clonotype has a handful of counts. The chain recombines TRBV29-1 with TRBJ2-4, with TRBD2 matching over 10 bases. V gave up 6 bases and J gave up 3 bases; unmatched junction bases: 11. Germline V gene lookup returns CDR1 SQVTM and CDR2 ANQGSEA. CDR3 size: 16 residues. The CDR3 loop is CSVRPEVAGGKNIQYF. In DNA form, the CDR3 reads TGCAGCGTCCGTCCGGAGGTAGCGGGAGGCAAAAACATTCAGTACTTC.

This rearrangement joins TRBV29-1 to TRBJ1-1, with D possibly being TRBD1 (5 bases). Germline-derived CDR1 and CDR2 are SQVTM and ANQGSEA. The CDR3 loop spans 13 amino acids. The ends were cut back, 3 bases at V and 1 base at J, with 9 bases in the middle. The CDR3 bases are TGCAGCGTTGATGCAGGGCGGAACACTGAAGCTTTCTTT. Translating gives CSVDAGRNTEAFF.

V is TRBV6-1 and J is TRBJ2-5; 12 bases match TRBD1. This CDR3 region has 15 residues. The trim removed 8 bases at V and 11 bases at J, leaving 15 bases unmatched. The germline gives CDR1 MNHNS, CDR2 SASEGT. The DNA of the CDR3 is TGTGCCAGCGGTTCGGGACAGGGGGCTATGGATGAGCAGTACTTC. This encodes CASGSGQGAMDEQYF.

This clonotype has at least ten counts. The chain carries TRBV11-2 and TRBJ1-2, with 11 nucleotides matching TRBD1. Germline loops: CDR1 SGHAT, CDR2 FQNNGV. CDR3 size: 16 residues. V was clipped by 1 base and J by 6 bases; unmatched bases: 7. The chain's CDR3 is CASSLAWTGGAHGYTF. CDR3 sequence (DNA): TGTGCCAGCAGCTTAGCTTGGACAGGGGGCGCCCATGGCTACACCTTC.

This clonotype occurred a few times. J is TRBJ2-5 and V is TRBV27, with D possibly matching TRBD1 (6 bases). Between the trimmed V and J ends, which lost 5 bases and 5 bases, there was a span of 15 bases. Germline values: CDR1 MNHEY, CDR2 SMNVEV (reference sequence). The CDR3 is made up of 14 amino acids. The CDR3 loop is CASSPLQGGETQYF. CDR3 bases: TGTGCCAGCAGTCCCTTACAGGGTGGCGAGACCCAGTACTTC.

This rearrangement joins TRBV4-1 to TRBJ2-7, with D perhaps TRBD2 (6 bases). Trimming cost V 1 base and J 6 bases, with 10 bases left between them. This CDR3 is built from 13 residues. Per the germline V gene, CDR1 is MGHRA and CDR2 is YSYEKL. The DNA for the CDR3 is TGCGCCAGCAGCCAAGGGAGGGTCGCCGAGCAGTACTTC. This codes for CASSQGRVAEQYF.

The CDR3 nucleotides are TGCAGTGCTAGGCGCCCGGGCGGGAGGCTTGACAATGAGCAGTTCTTC. It encodes CSARRPGGRLDNEQFF. This chain links TRBV20-1 with TRBJ2-1; TRBD2 aligns across 8 bases. Germline V gene lookup returns CDR1 DFQATT and CDR2 SNEGSKA (reference sequence). V gave up 3 bases and J gave up 5 bases; unmatched junction bases: 12. CDR3 length equals 16 residues.

The chain carries TRBV7-9 and TRBJ2-2; the match to TRBD2 covers 12 bases. V lost 7 bases, J lost 7 bases, and 7 bases stayed unmatched. Germline V gene data show CDR1 as SEHNR and CDR2 as FQNEAQ (reference sequence). The CDR3 is 15 residues long. DNA of the CDR3: TGTGCCAGCATCAGGACTAGCGGGACGCTCGGGGAGCTGTTTTTT. This sequence encodes CASIRTSGTLGELFF.

The rearrangement uses TRBV3-1 and TRBJ2-3, with 12 bases that match TRBD2. This CDR3 comprises 18 residues. Germline CDR1 reads LGHDT; CDR2 reads YNNKEL (reference sequence). With 1 base clipped from V and 0 bases from J, the junction kept 5 bases outside the gene matches. CDR3 protein: CASSQVATSGSSTDTQYF. CDR3 in DNA: TGTGCCAGCAGCCAAGTGGCGACTAGCGGGAGTAGCACAGATACGCAGTATTTT.

V usage is TRBV6-1 and J usage is TRBJ2-1; TRBD1 aligns across 8 bases. The CDR3 sequence is 15 residues long. J was trimmed by 0 bases and V by 4 bases; bases with no gene match: 2. Germline V lookup: CDR1 MNHNS, CDR2 SASEGT. The CDR3 DNA is TGTGCCAGCAGTGCCAGGGGGCTCTCCTACAATGAGCAGTTCTTC. This gives the protein CASSARGLSYNEQFF.

The chain links TRBV6-2 or TRBV6-3 to TRBJ2-7; D is perhaps TRBD1 or TRBD2 (5 bases each). Germline loops: CDR1 MNHEY, CDR2 SVGEGT. The CDR3 length is 15 residues. The ends were cut back, 6 bases at V and 3 bases at J, with 18 bases in the middle. The CDR3 protein is CASRPAGTASYEQYF. The CDR3 DNA reads TGTGCCAGCAGACCAGCCGGGACCGCAAGCTACGAGCAGTACTTC.